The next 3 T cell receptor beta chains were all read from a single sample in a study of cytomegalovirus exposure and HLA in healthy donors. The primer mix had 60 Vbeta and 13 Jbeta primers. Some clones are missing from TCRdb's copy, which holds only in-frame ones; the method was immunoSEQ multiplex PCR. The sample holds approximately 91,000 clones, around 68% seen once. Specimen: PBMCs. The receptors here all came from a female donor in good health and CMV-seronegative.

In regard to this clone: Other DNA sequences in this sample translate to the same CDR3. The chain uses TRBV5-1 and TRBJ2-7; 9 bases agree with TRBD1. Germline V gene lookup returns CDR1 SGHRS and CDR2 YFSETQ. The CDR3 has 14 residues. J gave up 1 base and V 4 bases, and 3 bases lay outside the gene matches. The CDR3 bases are TGCGCCAGCAGCAGCGGACAGGGGTCCTACGAGCAGTACTTC. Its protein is CASSSGQGSYEQYF.

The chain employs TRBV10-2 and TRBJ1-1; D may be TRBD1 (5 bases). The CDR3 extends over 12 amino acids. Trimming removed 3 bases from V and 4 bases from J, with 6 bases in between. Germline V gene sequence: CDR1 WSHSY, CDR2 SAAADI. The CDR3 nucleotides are TGCGCCAGCAGTGAAGGGGTCACTGAAGCTTTCTTT. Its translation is CASSEGVTEAFF.

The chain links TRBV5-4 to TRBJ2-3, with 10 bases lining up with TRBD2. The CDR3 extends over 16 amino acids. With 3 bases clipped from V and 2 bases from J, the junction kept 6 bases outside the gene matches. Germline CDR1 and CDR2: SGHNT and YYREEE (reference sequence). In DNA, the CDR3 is TGTGCCAGCAGCTCCCCGGGACTAGCGAACACAGATACGCAGTATTTT. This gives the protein CASSSPGLANTDTQYF.